This is a list of T cell receptor beta chains from one sample in a study of shared clonotypes between healthy human individuals. Sequencing used immunoSEQ multiplex PCR; TCRdb keeps in-frame clones, though not all of them. The data show around 440,000 clones, roughly three quarters seen once. Sequenced: PBMCs. These receptors all come from a woman aged 40 to 55 in good health. Some clones in this sample may be carry-over from other donors' samples. CDR3s include the opening cysteine and the closing phenylalanine or tryptophan. The D gene is left open where the match is weak. Rows give clone size only sometimes, using once, few, many, or a class for an expanded clone.

CDR3,DNA,J,size,D,V
CASSPPGGRTDTQYF,TGTGCCAGCTCACCACCAGGGGGAAGAACAGATACGCAGTATTTT,TRBJ2-3,-,-,TRBV18
CASSQELGEETQYF,TGTGCCAGCTCACAGGAGTTGGGGGAAGAGACCCAGTACTTC,TRBJ2-5,-,-,TRBV18
CASSFLSGADEKLFF,TGTGCCAGCAGTTTCTTATCGGGCGCGGATGAAAAACTGTTTTTT,TRBJ1-4,-,-,TRBV28
CSVATGWDQPQHF,TGCAGCGTTGCCACAGGGTGGGATCAGCCCCAGCATTTT,TRBJ1-5,few,-,TRBV29-1
CASGLVFGEGIDEQFF,TGTGCTAGTGGTTTGGTATTTGGGGAAGGGATTGATGAGCAGTTCTTC,TRBJ2-1,-,-,TRBV12-5
CASSVGGSMNTEAFF,TGTGCCAGCAGCGTAGGGGGCTCAATGAACACTGAAGCTTTCTTT,TRBJ1-1,-,-,TRBV9
CASSPGPTTYEQYF,TGTGCCAGCAGCCCCGGGCCGACTACCTACGAGCAGTACTTC,TRBJ2-7,few,-,TRBV7-2
CASKGGEQFF,TGTGCCAGCAAAGGAGGAGAGCAGTTCTTC,TRBJ2-1,-,-,TRBV6-6
CASRTSGTANGYTF,TGTGCCAGCAGAACGTCCGGGACAGCAAATGGCTACACCTTC,TRBJ1-2,-,TRBD1,TRBV13
CASRESGRVSYEQYF,TGTGCCAGCAGAGAAAGCGGGAGAGTCTCCTACGAGCAGTACTTC,TRBJ2-7,once,TRBD2,TRBV6-1
CSAGQVHEQYF,TGCAGTGCTGGACAGGTCCACGAGCAGTACTTC,TRBJ2-7,-,TRBD1,TRBV20-1
CASSIATSGANVLTF,TGTGCCAGTAGTATTGCGACCTCTGGGGCCAACGTCCTGACTTTC,TRBJ2-6,-,-,TRBV19
CASSQDIFAGSNQPQHF,TGCGCCAGCAGCCAAGATATATTTGCAGGGTCCAATCAGCCCCAGCATTTT,TRBJ1-5,once,-,TRBV4-1
CASSRQGVGTQYF,TGTGCCAGCAGTCGGCAGGGCGTCGGTACGCAGTATTTT,TRBJ2-3,-,-,TRBV28
CASSYTGDTQYF,TGTGCCAGCAGCTATACAGGGGATACGCAGTATTTT,TRBJ2-3,-,-,TRBV7-9
CASSSGLAGATGELFF,TGTGCCAGCAGCTCCGGACTAGCGGGGGCCACCGGGGAGCTGTTTTTT,TRBJ2-2,-,TRBD2,TRBV7-3
CASSLSVGGALDTQYF,TGCGCCAGCAGCTTGTCCGTGGGCGGCGCCCTAGATACGCAGTATTTT,TRBJ2-3,-,-,TRBV5-1
CSGGEDEQFF,TGCAGTGGGGGGGAGGATGAGCAGTTCTTC,TRBJ2-1,-,-,TRBV20-1
CARSLREQFF,TGTGCCAGGTCTCTGAGGGAGCAGTTCTTC,TRBJ2-1,-,-,TRBV7-8
CASSSRTSADTQYF,TGTGCCAGCAGCTCCCGGACTAGCGCAGATACGCAGTATTTT,TRBJ2-3,-,TRBD2,TRBV7-2
CASSYPGGTAGEQYF,TGTGCCAGCAGTTATCCTGGGGGGACCGCCGGCGAGCAGTACTTC,TRBJ2-7,-,-,TRBV6-6
CATSLDRGRSDTQYF,TGTGCCACCTCGTTGGACAGGGGGCGATCAGATACGCAGTATTTT,TRBJ2-3,-,TRBD1,TRBV15
CASSPGRTTNEKLFF,TGTGCCAGCAGCCCCGGCAGGACAACTAATGAAAAACTGTTTTTT,TRBJ1-4,-,-,TRBV9
CASSPTSGTGNEQFF,TGTGCCAGCAGCCCGACTAGCGGGACGGGGAATGAGCAGTTCTTC,TRBJ2-1,-,TRBD2,TRBV13
CASSTTGDGHYGYTF,TGCGCCAGCAGCACCACGGGCGACGGACACTATGGCTACACCTTC,TRBJ1-2,-,-,TRBV5-1
CASSVFPSTDTQYF,TGTGCCAGCTCAGTCTTCCCTAGCACAGATACGCAGTATTTT,TRBJ2-3,few,-,TRBV18
CASSREVGPPDTQYF,TGTGCCAGCAGCCGGGAGGTGGGGCCCCCAGATACGCAGTATTTT,TRBJ2-3,-,TRBD2,TRBV7-3
CASSVGTASYNEQFF,TGTGCCAGCAGCGTAGGAACCGCCTCCTACAATGAGCAGTTCTTC,TRBJ2-1,-,-,TRBV9
CASSLGQGVYNEQFF,TGCGCCAGCAGCTTGGGGCAGGGGGTGTATAATGAGCAGTTCTTC,TRBJ2-1,-,TRBD1,TRBV5-1
CAWTGGTDTQYF,TGTGCCTGGACAGGGGGCACAGATACGCAGTATTTT,TRBJ2-3,once,-,TRBV30
CASNKEISQPQHF,TGTGCCAGCAATAAGGAAATATCTCAGCCCCAGCATTTT,TRBJ1-5,-,-,TRBV28
CASSSDSYEAFF,TGTGCCAGCTCATCCGACAGTTATGAAGCTTTCTTT,TRBJ1-1,-,-,TRBV18
CASSSRTSGSFNEQYF,TGCGCCAGCAGTTCTCGGACTAGCGGGAGCTTCAACGAGCAGTACTTC,TRBJ2-7,-,TRBD2,TRBV10-2
CASKSGRGSYEQYF,TGCGCCAGCAAGAGCGGGAGAGGTTCCTACGAGCAGTACTTC,TRBJ2-7,few,TRBD2,TRBV5-1
CAWTALAGGYEQYF,TGTGCCTGGACTGCACTAGCGGGAGGCTACGAGCAGTACTTC,TRBJ2-7,many,TRBD2,TRBV30
CASSQSHFYEQYF,TGTGCCAGCAGCCAAAGTCACTTCTACGAGCAGTACTTC,TRBJ2-7,-,-,TRBV14
CSVEDRREQYF,TGCAGCGTTGAAGATCGAAGAGAGCAGTACTTC,TRBJ2-7,-,-,TRBV29-1
CASSLGQHQPQHF,TGTGCCAGCAGCTTGGGACAGCATCAGCCCCAGCATTTT,TRBJ1-5,-,TRBD1,TRBV7-8
CASSLSLSDSNQPQHF,TGTGCCAGCAGTTTAAGTTTATCTGATAGCAATCAGCCCCAGCATTTT,TRBJ1-5,-,-,TRBV28
CASSEGISRQPQHF,TGTGCCAGCAGTGAAGGGATAAGTCGTCAGCCCCAGCATTTT,TRBJ1-5,-,-,TRBV6-1
CASSPQGATNEKLFF,TGTGCCAGCAGCCCGCAGGGGGCAACTAATGAAAAACTGTTTTTT,TRBJ1-4,once,TRBD1,TRBV7-2
CAIKVAGQYEQYF,TGTGCCATCAAGGTAGCGGGACAGTACGAGCAGTACTTC,TRBJ2-7,-,-,TRBV10-3
CASSVEPGSSYEQYF,TGTGCCAGCAGCGTTGAACCAGGGAGCTCCTACGAGCAGTACTTC,TRBJ2-7,few,-,TRBV9
CSVEGGTGTEAFF,TGCAGCGTTGAAGGTGGGACAGGGACTGAAGCTTTCTTT,TRBJ1-1,-,TRBD1,TRBV29-1
CASSGTGGRNQPQHF,TGCGCCAGCAGCGGGACAGGGGGGCGCAATCAGCCCCAGCATTTT,TRBJ1-5,few,TRBD1,TRBV10-2
CASSLFRLTEAFF,TGTGCCAGCAGCCTGTTTCGGTTGACTGAAGCTTTCTTT,TRBJ1-1,-,-,TRBV5-8
CASSPRTGNYGYTF,TGTGCCAGCAGCCCAAGGACGGGCAACTATGGCTACACCTTC,TRBJ1-2,-,-,TRBV5-4
CASSLPGGSGQETQYF,TGTGCCAGCAGCCTCCCTGGCGGGAGTGGCCAAGAGACCCAGTACTTC,TRBJ2-5,-,TRBD2,TRBV5-4
CASSLGTGGLITEAFF,TGCGCCAGCAGCTTGGGGACAGGGGGTTTGATCACTGAAGCTTTCTTT,TRBJ1-1,many,TRBD1,TRBV5-1
CASSNPGVVSDTQYF,TGTGCCAGCAGCAACCCAGGGGTAGTTTCAGATACGCAGTATTTT,TRBJ2-3,-,-,TRBV7-2
CASSGRTLNEKLFF,TGTGCCAGCAGCGGACGGACCTTAAATGAAAAACTGTTTTTT,TRBJ1-4,few,-,TRBV2
CASSLRRQETQYF,TGTGCCAGCAGCTTGCGGCGGCAAGAGACCCAGTACTTC,TRBJ2-5,-,-,TRBV7-8
CASSDTGGGGTEAFF,TGTGCCAGCAGCGATACAGGGGGCGGAGGCACTGAAGCTTTCTTT,TRBJ1-1,-,TRBD1,TRBV5-4
CASSEGYSGNTIYF,TGTGCCAGCAGTGAAGGGTACTCTGGAAACACCATATATTTT,TRBJ1-3,few,-,TRBV2
CASSVGRLAASTDTQYF,TGTGCCAGCAGCGTAGGAAGACTAGCGGCCAGCACAGATACGCAGTATTTT,TRBJ2-3,once,TRBD2,TRBV9
CASSELRGGPGTQYF,TGTGCCAGCAGTGAACTACGTGGGGGCCCGGGTACCCAGTACTTC,TRBJ2-5,many,-,TRBV6-1
CASTLIRMGGNTIYF,TGTGCCAGCACCCTAATCAGAATGGGTGGAAACACCATATATTTT,TRBJ1-3,few,-,TRBV2
CASSPGGRESTGELFF,TGCGCCAGCAGCCCAGGAGGGCGGGAGAGCACCGGGGAGCTGTTTTTT,TRBJ2-2,-,TRBD2,TRBV5-1
CSVAGNQETQYF,TGCAGCGTAGCAGGGAACCAAGAGACCCAGTACTTC,TRBJ2-5,-,-,TRBV29-1
CASRSQNTEAFF,TGCGCCAGCAGGTCCCAGAACACTGAAGCTTTCTTT,TRBJ1-1,-,-,TRBV10-2